These T cell receptor beta chains were read from a single sample in a study of T cell clones after liver transplantation. The protocol was immunoSEQ multiplex PCR, while the TCRdb copy is restricted to in-frame clones and leaves out a portion. The sample yields tens of thousands of clones, approximately 93% seen once. This sample comprised CD8+ T cells from blood, obtained less than 27 months after liver transplant. These receptors all stem from a human patient who received a liver transplant. The graft donor may have contributed some T cells. CDR3s include the opening cysteine and the closing phenylalanine or tryptophan. The order of the fields is clone size, J gene, V gene, D gene, CDR3 DNA, CDR3 protein. A D gene is named only where the DNA matches it firmly. For some rows the clone size is stated as once, few or many, or as a class when expanded; others skip it.

NA | TRBJ1-1 | TRBV4-1 | NA | TGCGCCAGCAGCCAAGTCGCGGGAGGAGTTGTGGACACTGAAGCTTTCTTT | CASSQVAGGVVDTEAFF
NA | TRBJ2-7 | TRBV19 | TRBD1 | TGTGCCAGTAGTATCGGACAGGGTTTTGGCGAGCAGTACTTC | CASSIGQGFGEQYF
NA | TRBJ2-3 | TRBV9 | TRBD1 | TGTGCCAGCAGCGGCTACGGACAGGGGAGGACCACAGATACGCAGTATTTT | CASSGYGQGRTTDTQYF
once | TRBJ2-2 | TRBV5-6 | NA | TGTGCCAGCAGCATGATTCGGGAGTCCGGGGAGCTGTTTTTT | CASSMIRESGELFF
NA | TRBJ1-4 | TRBV28 | NA | TGTGCCAGCAGTTTTTGGACAGCCGCTAATGAAAAACTGTTTTTT | CASSFWTAANEKLFF
NA | TRBJ2-2 | TRBV9 | NA | TGTGCCAGCAGCCCAACCGGACGGTTCGCGAACACCGGGGAGCTGTTTTTT | CASSPTGRFANTGELFF
NA | TRBJ2-7 | TRBV7-2 | NA | TGTGCCAGCAGCATCCTTGACGGACCCTACGAGCAGTACTTC | CASSILDGPYEQYF
NA | TRBJ2-7 | TRBV4-3 | TRBD1 | TGCGCCAGCAGCCCCGACAGGGGGAATTACGAGCAGTACTTC | CASSPDRGNYEQYF
few | TRBJ1-1 | TRBV29-1 | NA | TGCAGCGTTTTGGGGAGCACTGAAGCTTTCTTT | CSVLGSTEAFF
NA | TRBJ2-1 | TRBV19 | TRBD2 | TGTGCCAGTAGTACGGCTAGCGGGAGGGCCAATGAGCAGTTCTTC | CASSTASGRANEQFF
NA | TRBJ1-1 | TRBV27 | NA | TGTGCCAGCAGTTTATTTAGGAACACTGAAGCTTTCTTT | CASSLFRNTEAFF
NA | TRBJ2-5 | TRBV28 | NA | TGTGCCAGCAGTGGTGTTCCGGAGACCCAGTACTTC | CASSGVPETQYF
NA | TRBJ1-1 | TRBV7-2 | NA | TGTGCCAGCAGCTTATTAGCCTACGGGAACACTGAAGCTTTCTTT | CASSLLAYGNTEAFF
NA | TRBJ2-3 | TRBV11-3 | NA | TGTGCCAGCAGCAACGACCCTATCGGGCAGTATTTT | CASSNDPIGQYF
NA | TRBJ2-1 | TRBV5-6 | TRBD2 | TGTGCCAGCAGCTTGGAGGTAGCGGGAGAACTCAATGAGCAGTTCTTC | CASSLEVAGELNEQFF
NA | TRBJ2-3 | TRBV29-1 | NA | TGCAGCGCGAGCCCTATTAGCACAGATACGCAGTATTTT | CSASPISTDTQYF
NA | TRBJ1-2 | TRBV19 | NA | TGTGCCAGTAGTATAGACCTCTATGGCTACACCTTC | CASSIDLYGYTF
large | TRBJ1-1 | TRBV6-6 | NA | TGTGCCAGCAGAACCGGGACGGAGAACACTGAAGCTTTCTTT | CASRTGTENTEAFF
once | TRBJ2-2 | TRBV11-3 | NA | TGTGCCAGCAGCTTCATGTTCGGGGAGCTGTTTTTT | CASSFMFGELFF
NA | TRBJ1-2 | TRBV2 | NA | TGTGCCAGCAATCCAAAAAACCGGGACACAACTAACTATGGCTACACCTTC | CASNPKNRDTTNYGYTF
NA | TRBJ2-7 | TRBV5-1 | TRBD1 | TGCGCCAGCAGCTGGACAGGGGGGTCCTACGAGCAGTACTTC | CASSWTGGSYEQYF
NA | TRBJ2-1 | TRBV11-3 | NA | TGTGCCAGCAGCTTTGGCGGCAATGAGCAGTTCTTC | CASSFGGNEQFF
NA | TRBJ2-1 | TRBV28 | NA | TGTGCCAGCAGCTCGGACTGGGGTACCAGGAATGAGCAGTTCTTC | CASSSDWGTRNEQFF
once | TRBJ1-1 | TRBV21-1 | NA | TGTGCCGCCCACGACAGGAGCACTGAAGCTTTCTTT | CAAHDRSTEAFF
NA | TRBJ2-7 | TRBV27 | TRBD2 | TGTGCCAGCAGTTACGCTAGCGGTACGCCTTACGAGCAGTACTTC | CASSYASGTPYEQYF
NA | TRBJ2-7 | TRBV27 | TRBD2 | TGTGCCAGCAGTGTGACTAGCGGTAGCTCCTACGAGCAGTACTTC | CASSVTSGSSYEQYF
NA | TRBJ2-7 | TRBV10-3 | TRBD1 | TGTGCCATCAGTGACCCGGGACAGGGGCTATACGAGCAGTACTTC | CAISDPGQGLYEQYF
NA | TRBJ2-3 | TRBV27 | NA | TGTGCCAGCAGTAATGTCCCTGTTCCGCGGACTAGCACAGATACGCAGTATTTT | CASSNVPVPRTSTDTQYF
NA | TRBJ2-1 | TRBV10-2 | TRBD2 | TGCGCCAGCAGTTTAGCGGGAGGCGGGGATGAGCAGTTCTTC | CASSLAGGGDEQFF
NA | TRBJ2-5 | TRBV7-7 | TRBD2 | TGTGCTAGCAGCTTCGGACTAGCTCCCCAAGAGACCCAGTACTTC | CASSFGLAPQETQYF
NA | TRBJ2-1 | TRBV11-3 | NA | TGTGCCAGCAGCTTAGCTGGACTCCTCCTCTCCTACAATGAGCAGTTCTTC | CASSLAGLLLSYNEQFF
NA | TRBJ1-1 | TRBV4-3 | NA | TGCGCCAGCAGCCAAGATGGCCAGATGAACACTGAAGCTTTCTTT | CASSQDGQMNTEAFF
once | TRBJ2-7 | TRBV12-5 | NA | TGTGCTAGTGGTTTGGGGGACATTAGGGGAGAGCAGTACTTC | CASGLGDIRGEQYF
NA | TRBJ2-1 | TRBV7-9 | TRBD2 | TGTGCCAGCAGCCCTCGACTAGCGGGCTACAATGAGCAGTTCTTC | CASSPRLAGYNEQFF
NA | TRBJ2-7 | TRBV2 | NA | TGTGCCAGCAGCCCCTCGGGGATCCTCTACGAGCAGTACTTC | CASSPSGILYEQYF
NA | TRBJ1-1 | TRBV30 | NA | TGTGCCTGGTATGGGAACACTGAAGCTTTCTTT | CAWYGNTEAFF
NA | TRBJ2-3 | TRBV6-6 | NA | TGTGCCAGCAGTTATGACTACCCAGATACGCAGTATTTT | CASSYDYPDTQYF
NA | TRBJ2-3 | TRBV11-2 | TRBD1 | TGTGCCAGCAGCCCCGACAGGGGGCTAGATACGCAGTATTTT | CASSPDRGLDTQYF
once | TRBJ2-7 | TRBV4-2 | NA | TGTGCCAGCAGCCAAGATCCGATGGGTGGAGTCAGCTCCTACGAGCAGTACTTC | CASSQDPMGGVSSYEQYF
NA | TRBJ2-7 | TRBV6-5 | NA | TGTGCCAGCAGTTACCCCTCCTACGAGCAGTACTTC | CASSYPSYEQYF
NA | TRBJ1-1 | TRBV5-8 | NA | TGTGCCAGCAGCTTGGAAGAGAACACTGAAGCTTTCTTT | CASSLEENTEAFF
NA | TRBJ2-7 | TRBV7-9 | NA | TGTGCCAGCAGCTCCCGGGACTTAGGCCTTCGGAGCGAGCAGTACTTC | CASSSRDLGLRSEQYF
NA | TRBJ2-7 | TRBV5-1 | NA | TGCGCCAGCAGCTTGGGCGGGGACGGAGTCTACGAGCAGTACTTC | CASSLGGDGVYEQYF